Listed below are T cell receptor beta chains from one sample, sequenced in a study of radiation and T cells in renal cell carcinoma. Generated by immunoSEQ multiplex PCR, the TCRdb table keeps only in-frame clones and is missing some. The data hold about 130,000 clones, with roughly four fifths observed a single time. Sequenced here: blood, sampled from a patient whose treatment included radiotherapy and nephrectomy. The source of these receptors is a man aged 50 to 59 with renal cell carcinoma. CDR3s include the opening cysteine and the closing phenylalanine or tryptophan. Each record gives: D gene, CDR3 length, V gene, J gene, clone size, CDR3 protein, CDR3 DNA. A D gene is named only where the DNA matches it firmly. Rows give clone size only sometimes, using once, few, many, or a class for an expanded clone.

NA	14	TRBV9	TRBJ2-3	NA	CASSAEGSTDTQYF	TGTGCCAGCAGCGCCGAGGGCAGCACAGATACGCAGTATTTT
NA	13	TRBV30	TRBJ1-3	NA	CAWLRTSGNTIYF	TGTGCCTGGTTACGGACATCTGGAAACACCATATATTTT
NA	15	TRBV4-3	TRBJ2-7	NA	CASSPHRGISYEQYF	TGCGCCAGCAGCCCCCACCGGGGGATCTCCTACGAGCAGTACTTC
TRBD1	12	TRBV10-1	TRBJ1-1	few	CATRTGSTEAFF	TGCGCCACCAGGACAGGGAGTACTGAAGCTTTCTTT
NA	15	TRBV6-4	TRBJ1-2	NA	CASSDPGQPFYGYTF	TGTGCCAGCAGTGACCCCGGACAGCCCTTCTATGGCTACACCTTC
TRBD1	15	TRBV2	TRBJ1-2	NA	CASSPRTGGVYGYTF	TGTGCCAGCAGCCCTAGGACAGGGGGCGTCTATGGCTACACCTTC
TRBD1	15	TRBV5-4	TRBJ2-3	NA	CASSSDRGGTDTQYF	TGTGCCAGCAGCTCAGACAGGGGGGGGACAGATACGCAGTATTTT
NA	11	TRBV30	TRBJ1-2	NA	CAWTSGSGYTF	TGTGCCTGGACGTCGGGTTCTGGCTACACCTTC
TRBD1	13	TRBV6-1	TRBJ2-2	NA	CASRGQGTGELFF	TGTGCCAGCAGGGGACAGGGAACCGGGGAGCTGTTTTTT
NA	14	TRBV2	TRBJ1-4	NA	CASSSLTTNEKLFF	TGTGCCAGCAGTAGTCTTACAACTAATGAAAAACTGTTTTTT
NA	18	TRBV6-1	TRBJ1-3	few	CASSATVGHFLSGNTIYF	TGTGCCAGCAGTGCCACCGTGGGACATTTCTTATCTGGAAACACCATATATTTT
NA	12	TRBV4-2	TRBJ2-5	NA	CASSQGLETQYF	TGTGCCAGCAGCCAAGGTCTCGAGACCCAGTACTTC
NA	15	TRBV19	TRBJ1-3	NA	CASSPHEGFGNTIYF	TGTGCCAGTAGTCCCCACGAGGGCTTCGGAAACACCATATATTTT
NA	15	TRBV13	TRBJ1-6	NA	CASSLGPVDNSPLHF	TGTGCCAGCAGCTTAGGCCCCGTGGACAATTCACCCCTCCACTTT
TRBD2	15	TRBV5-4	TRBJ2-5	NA	CASSPREGGKETQYF	TGTGCCAGCAGCCCGCGAGAGGGAGGGAAAGAGACCCAGTACTTC
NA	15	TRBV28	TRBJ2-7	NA	CASSSTGQSSYEQYF	TGTGCCAGCAGTTCAACCGGACAGAGCTCCTACGAGCAGTACTTC
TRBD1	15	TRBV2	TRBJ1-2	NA	CASRLRTGGDYGYTF	TGTGCCAGCAGACTCAGGACAGGGGGGGACTATGGCTACACCTTC
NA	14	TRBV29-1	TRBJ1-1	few	CSVEGTYRNTEAFF	TGCAGCGTTGAAGGGACATACCGGAACACTGAAGCTTTCTTT
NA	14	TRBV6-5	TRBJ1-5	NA	CASSVNPGNQPQHF	TGTGCCAGCAGTGTAAACCCAGGGAATCAGCCCCAGCATTTT
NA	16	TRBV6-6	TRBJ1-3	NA	CASTEMGVGDGNTIYF	TGTGCCAGCACCGAAATGGGAGTAGGGGATGGAAACACCATATATTTT
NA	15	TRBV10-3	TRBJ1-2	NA	CAITPRGEGGNGYTF	TGTGCCATCACTCCAAGGGGAGAGGGTGGGAATGGCTACACCTTC
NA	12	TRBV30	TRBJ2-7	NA	CAWSTSGHEQYF	TGTGCCTGGAGTACCTCGGGCCACGAGCAGTACTTC
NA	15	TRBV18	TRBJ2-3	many	CASSGVEGTTDTQYF	TGTGCCAGCTCCGGGGTAGAAGGGACGACAGATACGCAGTATTTT
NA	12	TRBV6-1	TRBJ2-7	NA	CASSTQNYEQYF	TGTGCCAGCAGTACCCAGAACTACGAGCAGTACTTC
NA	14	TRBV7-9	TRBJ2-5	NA	CASSTQGWRETQYF	TGTGCCAGCAGCACACAGGGTTGGAGAGAGACCCAGTACTTC
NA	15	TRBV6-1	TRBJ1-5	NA	CASSAGQLGNQPQHF	TGTGCCAGCAGTGCCGGACAGCTTGGCAATCAGCCCCAGCATTTT
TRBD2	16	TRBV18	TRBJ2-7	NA	CASSFRWTSGSYEQYF	TGTGCCAGCTCATTTCGGTGGACTAGCGGTAGCTACGAGCAGTACTTC
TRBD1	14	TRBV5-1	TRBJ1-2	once	CASSLPGTDRGYTF	TGCGCCAGCAGCTTACCGGGGACAGACCGGGGCTACACCTTC
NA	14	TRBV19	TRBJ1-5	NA	CASSFQEGHQPQHF	TGTGCCAGTAGTTTCCAGGAGGGGCATCAGCCCCAGCATTTT
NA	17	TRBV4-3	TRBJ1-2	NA	CASSQIYSKRGDYGYTF	TGCGCCAGCAGCCAAATTTACTCGAAGAGGGGGGACTATGGCTACACCTTC
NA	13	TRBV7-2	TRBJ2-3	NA	CASSLARDNTQYF	TGTGCCAGCAGCTTAGCCCGGGACAATACGCAGTATTTT
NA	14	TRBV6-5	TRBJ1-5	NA	CASSSVQSNQPQHF	TGTGCCAGCAGTTCTGTACAGAGCAATCAGCCCCAGCATTTT
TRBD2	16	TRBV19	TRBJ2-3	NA	CASSRKRGGQGDTQYF	TGTGCCAGTAGTAGAAAGCGGGGGGGCCAGGGAGATACGCAGTATTTT
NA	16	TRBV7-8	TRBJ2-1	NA	CASSLAQRAPLAEQFF	TGTGCCAGCAGCTTAGCGCAACGGGCCCCCCTGGCTGAGCAGTTCTTC
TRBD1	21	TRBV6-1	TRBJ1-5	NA	CASSEGGIQGAVLYGNQPQHF	TGTGCCAGCAGTGAAGGAGGGATACAGGGGGCTGTTTTATATGGCAATCAGCCCCAGCATTTT
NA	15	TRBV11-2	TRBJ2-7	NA	CASTRGSEDSYEQYF	TGTGCCAGCACCCGCGGGTCAGAAGACTCCTACGAGCAGTACTTC
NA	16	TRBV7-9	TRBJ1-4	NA	CASSGLRGRDDEKLFF	TGTGCCAGCAGCGGACTCCGGGGGCGGGACGATGAAAAACTGTTTTTT
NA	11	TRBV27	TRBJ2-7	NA	CASRLGREQYF	TGTGCCAGCAGGCTCGGACGGGAGCAGTACTTC
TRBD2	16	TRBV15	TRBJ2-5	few	CATSRGTSGGEETQYF	TGTGCCACCAGCAGAGGGACTAGCGGGGGGGAAGAGACCCAGTACTTC
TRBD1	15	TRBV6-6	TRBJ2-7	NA	CASSSSGQGYYEQYF	TGTGCCAGCAGTTCCTCCGGACAGGGTTACTACGAGCAGTACTTC
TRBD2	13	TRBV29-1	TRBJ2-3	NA	CSGTREGTDTQYF	TGCAGCGGGACCAGGGAGGGGACAGATACGCAGTATTTT
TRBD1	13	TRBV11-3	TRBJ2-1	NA	CASSRTGGNEQFF	TGTGCCAGCAGCCGAACAGGGGGTAATGAGCAGTTCTTC
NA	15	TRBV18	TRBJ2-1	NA	CASSPSGHSYNEQFF	TGTGCCAGCTCACCTAGCGGACACTCCTACAATGAGCAGTTCTTC
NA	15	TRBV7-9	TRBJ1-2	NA	CASSGGVAIHYGYTF	TGTGCCAGCAGCGGGGGGGTAGCGATCCATTATGGCTACACCTTC
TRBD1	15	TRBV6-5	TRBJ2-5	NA	CASSRDPGQGETQYF	TGTGCCAGCAGTCGAGATCCGGGACAGGGGGAGACCCAGTACTTC
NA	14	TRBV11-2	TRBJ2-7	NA	CASSPLWGSYEQYF	TGTGCCAGCAGCCCGCTCTGGGGCTCCTACGAGCAGTACTTC